This passage covers 27 T cell receptor beta chains from one sample sequenced in a study of identifying expanded T cells in peripheral blood. TCRdb keeps only in-frame clones here, not all; method: immunoSEQ multiplex PCR. The profile shows 70,000 to 100,000 clones, approximately 83% of them singletons. The sequencing input was blood. The source is a person aged 18 to 70 in good health.

This chain links TRBV19 with TRBJ2-2; D is ambiguous. The V end was cut by 7 bases, the J end by 5 bases, with 11 bases between. The CDR3 loop spans 13 amino acids. Germline V gene sequence: CDR1 LNHDA, CDR2 SQIVND (reference sequence). CDR3 DNA sequence: TGTGCCAGTAATACGGTTGGGACCGGGGAGCTGTTTTTT. This translates into CASNTVGTGELFF. Supplemented by reference TRBV19 and TRBJ2-2, the full variable domain reads DGGITQSPKYLFRKEGQNVTLSCEQNLNHDAMYWYRQDPGQGLRLIYYSQIVNDFQKGDIAEGYSVSREKKESFPLTVTSAQKNPTAFYLCASNTVGTGELFFGEGSRLTVL.

This chain uses TRBV6-1 with TRBJ1-3; unclear D gene. Germline-derived CDR1 and CDR2 are MNHNS and SASEGT. The CDR3 contains 14 residues. V was clipped by 8 bases and J by 4 bases, with 15 bases between them. CDR3 region: CASVPDLNGNTIYF. The CDR3 region has the DNA TGTGCCAGCGTCCCCGACCTGAACGGAAACACCATATATTTT.

The CDR3 loop is CATSRDMSGNQPQHF. DNA for the CDR3: TGTGCCACCAGCAGAGATATGAGTGGCAATCAGCCCCAGCATTTT. This sequence joins TRBV15 and TRBJ1-5; D gene ambiguous. Germline CDR1 is LNHNV and CDR2 is YYDKDF (reference sequence). The ends were cut back, 0 bases at V and 2 bases at J, with 8 bases in the middle. CDR3 length equals 15 residues.

This chain links TRBV9 with TRBJ2-1; 9 positions agree with TRBD2. This CDR3 is built from 15 residues. J was trimmed by 8 bases and V by 1 base; bases with no gene match: 7. Germline lookup yields CDR1 SGDLS and CDR2 YYNGEE. The CDR3 nucleotides read TGTGCCAGCAGCGTACTGGCGGGGGGGCCCGATGAGCAGTTCTTC. The encoded protein is CASSVLAGGPDEQFF.

The sample holds a few counts of this clone. V gene TRBV29-1 combines with J gene TRBJ2-3; 7 bases line up with TRBD2. Per the germline V gene, CDR1 is SQVTM and CDR2 is ANQGSEA. CDR3 size: 16 residues. Trimming removed 2 bases from V and 4 bases from J; junction bases left unmatched: 12. The chain's CDR3 is CSVESFRDYLADTQYF. The CDR3, as DNA: TGCAGCGTTGAAAGTTTCCGGGACTATCTGGCAGATACGCAGTATTTT.

The rearrangement uses TRBV11-3 and TRBJ1-2; no firm D call. The V and J ends lost 6 bases and 8 bases respectively, with 16 bases between them. CDR1 is SGHNT and CDR2 is YENEEA in the germline V gene. This CDR3 has 13 amino acids. Written as DNA, the CDR3 is TGTGCCAGCAGTATAACTGGGGTGAAAGGCTACACCTTC. Amino acid sequence: CASSITGVKGYTF.

On this clone: This likely reflects a read error, since a far larger clone is one base away. The chain is built from TRBV11-2 and TRBJ1-6, with 9 bases aligning to TRBD1. The V and J ends lost 3 bases and 7 bases, in that order; junction bases with no gene match: 4. Germline CDR1 is SGHAT and CDR2 is FQNNGV. The CDR3 is 15 amino acids. This CDR3 is CASSLPTGGNSPLHF. The CDR3 region has the DNA TGTGCCAGCAGCTTGCCCACAGGGGGCAATTCACCCCTCCACTTT.

This clone was seen a single time. This chain uses TRBV28 with TRBJ2-2; D is undetermined. Germline V gene sequence: CDR1 MDHEN, CDR2 SYDVKM. There are 13 residues in the CDR3. V lost 1 base to trimming and J lost 3 bases, with 3 bases between them. The CDR3 DNA reads TGTGCCAGCAGTTTATTAGACACCGGGGAGCTGTTTTTT. This sequence encodes CASSLLDTGELFF.

V and J are TRBV7-9 and TRBJ2-7; TRBD1 matches 11 bases. The trim removed 11 bases at V and 2 bases at J, leaving 2 bases unmatched. The CDR3 extends over 12 amino acids. In germline, CDR1 is SEHNR, CDR2 FQNEAQ (reference sequence). The CDR3: CAGTGGTYEQYF. DNA of the CDR3: TGTGCCGGGACAGGGGGGACCTACGAGCAGTACTTC.

CDR3 DNA: TGCGCCAGCAGCCAAGTGGCCCGCCCCCCGGACAGGGCAAAACCGTATGGCTACACCTTC. Translating it yields CASSQVARPPDRAKPYGYTF. The chain has TRBV4-1 and TRBJ1-2; 8 bases align to TRBD1. This CDR3 is built from 20 residues. Germline CDR1 and CDR2: MGHRA and YSYEKL. Trimming cost V 1 base and J 5 bases; bases outside gene matches: 21.

Concerning this clone itself: This may be a read error: a much more frequent sequence differs by one nucleotide. CDR3 DNA sequence: TGTGCCAGCAGCTTAGGTACTGAAGCTTTCTTT. Protein product: CASSLGTEAFF. V usage is TRBV11-3 and J usage is TRBJ1-1; D call uncertain. Trimming left V 1 base short and J 5 bases short, with 2 bases between. The length of the CDR3 is 11 residues. Germline CDR1 is SGHNT and CDR2 is YENEEA.

The V and J genes are TRBV20-1 and TRBJ1-1, with a tentative D call TRBD1 (5 bases). This CDR3 spans 11 amino acids. Germline V gene sequence: CDR1 DFQATT, CDR2 SNEGSKA (reference sequence). The V gene lost 3 bases and the J gene lost 5 bases, with 7 bases spanning the gap. The CDR3 nucleotides are TGCAGTGCTAGGGGGCTTACTGAAGCTTTCTTT. This encodes CSARGLTEAFF.

J is TRBJ2-3 and V is TRBV4-3; a weak D match, TRBD2 (6 bases). CDR1 is LGHNA, CDR2 YSLEER, per germline. The CDR3 extends over 16 amino acids. V was shortened by 0 bases and J by 2 bases, with 12 bases between the two germline ends. In DNA, the CDR3 is TGCGCCAGCAGCCAAGATGGGCGGGGTTTCACAGATACGCAGTATTTT. Residues: CASSQDGRGFTDTQYF.

The rearrangement links TRBV7-7 to TRBJ2-5; D unclear. Trimming shortened V by 6 bases and J by 13 bases, and 21 bases separated the two germline ends. Germline V gives CDR1 SSHAT, CDR2 FNYEAQ (reference sequence). The CDR3 totals 13 residues. This chain's CDR3 is CASSNRLGSPGYF. The CDR3 DNA is TGTGCCAGCAGTAACCGTCTCGGCTCCCCCGGGTACTTC.

V and J are TRBV5-5 and TRBJ2-7; 12 nucleotides align to TRBD2. Losses at the gene ends were 5 bases for V and 2 bases for J; bases not matched to a gene: 14. The CDR3 has 18 residues. Germline assignment: CDR1 SGHKS and CDR2 YYEKEE (reference sequence). This CDR3 is CASRKSGTSGPNPYEQYF. The CDR3 DNA is TGTGCCAGCAGAAAGAGTGGGACTAGCGGGCCTAATCCCTACGAGCAGTACTTC.

V is TRBV2 and J is TRBJ2-2; the D gene is possibly TRBD2 (5 bases). Germline CDR1 SNHLY, CDR2 FYNNEI. Trimming cost V 6 bases and J 4 bases, with 15 bases left between them. The CDR3 runs to 15 residues. The CDR3 protein is CASRRVLLSTGELFF. The CDR3 DNA reads as TGTGCCAGCAGGAGGGTCCTACTCTCCACCGGGGAGCTGTTTTTT. The complete variable domain, with remaining parts taken from reference TRBV2 and TRBJ2-2, reads EPEVTQTPSHQVTQMGQEVILRCVPISNHLYFYWYRQILGQKVEFLVSFYNNEISEKSEIFDDQFSVERPDGSNFTLKIRSTKLEDSAMYFCASRRVLLSTGELFFGEGSRLTVL.

The rearrangement uses TRBV30 and TRBJ1-1; D gene ambiguous. The CDR3 covers 13 residues. The germline CDR1 and CDR2 sequences are GTSNPN and SVGIG (reference sequence). Trimming pared 2 bases from V and 0 bases from J, leaving 7 bases between. The CDR3 is CAWSNIVNTEAFF. The CDR3, as DNA: TGTGCCTGGAGTAACATCGTGAACACTGAAGCTTTCTTT.

This clone showed up just a few times. The chain couples TRBV7-9 to TRBJ1-2; a weak D match, TRBD1 (5 bases). The CDR3 sequence is 13 residues long. Trimming stripped 3 bases from V and 5 bases from J, with 10 bases between. Germline CDR1 SEHNR, CDR2 FQNEAQ (reference sequence). The DNA of the CDR3 is TGTGCCAGCAGCTTCGGACAACGGTATGGCTACACCTTC. Translated, it gives CASSFGQRYGYTF.

This chain uses TRBV6-4 with TRBJ2-2; 7 nucleotides line up with TRBD1. Germline V gene lookup returns CDR1 MRHNA and CDR2 SNTAGT. The CDR3 totals 17 residues. V dropped 0 bases and J dropped 3; count of bases not matched to a gene: 7. CDR3 coding DNA: TGTGCCAGCAGTGACTCGGATGGGACAGACCACACCGGGGAGCTGTTTTTT. Its protein product is CASSDSDGTDHTGELFF.

The V gene is TRBV15, the J gene TRBJ2-5; D might be TRBD1 or TRBD2, each matching 5 bases. CDR3 length: 13 residues. Trimming removed 7 bases from V and 1 base from J, with 10 bases in between. Germline loops: CDR1 LNHNV, CDR2 YYDKDF (reference sequence). The CDR3 DNA reads as TGTGCCACCAAACGGGGCCTCCAAGAGACCCAGTACTTC. It yields the protein CATKRGLQETQYF. The full variable domain, completed using reference TRBV15 and TRBJ2-5, is DAMVIQNPRYQVTQFGKPVTLSCSQTLNHNVMYWYQQKSSQAPKLLFHYYDKDFNNEADTPDNFQSRRPNTSFCFLDIRSPGLGDTAMYLCATKRGLQETQYFGPGTRLLVL.

The J gene is TRBJ1-2, the V gene TRBV6-6; D not resolved. In germline, CDR1 is MNHNY, CDR2 SVGAGI (reference sequence). The V end lost 2 bases, the J end lost 8 bases, and 21 bases lay between the germline ends. CDR3 length: 16 residues. In DNA, the CDR3 is TGTGCCAGCAGTTACCGGCAGCCCGACATGCGATGGGGCTACACCTTC. It codes for CASSYRQPDMRWGYTF.

As DNA, the CDR3 is TGTGCCAGCAGCTTAGGACTAGCGAACACCGGGGAGCTGTTTTTT. Its protein is CASSLGLANTGELFF. The chain has TRBV11-3 and TRBJ2-2; tentatively, D is TRBD2 (6 bases). The CDR3 is made up of 15 amino acids. V gave up 1 base and J gave up 0 bases, with 6 bases separating them. Germline V gene lookup returns CDR1 SGHNT and CDR2 YENEEA.

The rearrangement uses TRBV14 and TRBJ1-2; 9 bases match TRBD1. This CDR3 is 15 amino acids long. CDR1 and CDR2 (germline): SGHDN, FVKESK. With 0 bases clipped from V and 8 bases from J, the junction kept 7 bases outside the gene matches. CDR3 sequence: CASSQDAGTGKGYTF. CDR3 nucleotides: TGTGCCAGCAGCCAAGACGCCGGGACAGGGAAAGGCTACACCTTC.

Here the CDR3 reads CAWSVGAGREQYF. DNA for the CDR3: TGTGCCTGGAGTGTAGGGGCAGGTCGCGAGCAGTACTTC. The rearrangement uses TRBV30 and TRBJ2-7; TRBD1 is a possible D gene (5 bases). Trimming took off 0 bases at V and 6 bases at J, with 12 bases between the two ends. CDR3 length: 13 residues. The germline gives CDR1 GTSNPN, CDR2 SVGIG (reference sequence).

The rearrangement uses TRBV2 and TRBJ1-1; 8 bases are shared with TRBD1. V lost 7 bases, J lost 5 bases, and 6 bases stayed unmatched. CDR1 is SNHLY and CDR2 is FYNNEI in the germline V gene. The CDR3 runs 13 residues. The CDR3 spells CASMRTGWTEAFF. The CDR3 DNA is TGTGCCAGCATGAGGACAGGGTGGACTGAAGCTTTCTTT.

A single count supports this clone. The chain's CDR3 is CASSPPSRTGAEQYF. As DNA, the CDR3 is TGTGCCAGCTCACCACCGTCTAGAACAGGGGCCGAGCAGTACTTC. The genes are TRBV18 and TRBJ2-7; 7 bases align to TRBD1. CDR3 length: 15 residues. Unmatched junction bases numbered 8, after V lost 0 bases and J lost 6 bases. Germline V CDR1 and CDR2: KGHSH, LQKENI.

This clone occurred once. The V call is TRBV10-3, the J call TRBJ1-1, with D unclear. CDR1 ENHRY and CDR2 SYGVKD come from the germline V gene. V lost 3 bases and J lost 4, with 15 bases in between. This CDR3 has 15 residues. This CDR3 reads CAISDGARERTEAFF. CDR3 coding DNA: TGTGCCATCAGTGATGGAGCGAGGGAACGCACTGAAGCTTTCTTT.